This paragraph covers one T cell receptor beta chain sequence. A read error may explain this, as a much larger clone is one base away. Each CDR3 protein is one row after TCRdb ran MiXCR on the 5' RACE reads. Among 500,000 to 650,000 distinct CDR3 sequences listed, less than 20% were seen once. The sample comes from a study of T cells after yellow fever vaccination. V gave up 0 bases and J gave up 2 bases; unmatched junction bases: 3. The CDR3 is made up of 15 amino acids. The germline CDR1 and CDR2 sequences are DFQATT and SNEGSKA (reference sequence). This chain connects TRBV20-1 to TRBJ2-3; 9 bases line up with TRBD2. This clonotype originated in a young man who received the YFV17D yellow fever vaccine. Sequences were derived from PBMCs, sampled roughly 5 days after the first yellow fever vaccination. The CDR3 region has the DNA TGCAGTGCTAGAGATCTAGCGGGGCTCACAGATACGCAGTATTTT. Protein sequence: CSARDLAGLTDTQYF.